This T cell receptor (beta chain) was identified in a study of blood T cells in healthy people across ages. This CDR3 is 11 amino acids long. The ends were cut back, 7 bases at V and 5 bases at J, with 9 bases in the middle. Germline V gene data show CDR1 as SQVTM and CDR2 as ANQGSEA. Notes on this clonotype: A much bigger clone sits one base away, suggesting this may be a read error.

PCR was performed a second time for roughly 7 to 12 cycles using a sample-barcoded 5' primer and a J-beta primer mix. Each CDR3 protein gets one entry after TCRdb re-called the 5' RACE reads with MiXCR. The table includes under 950,000 distinct CDR3 sequences, about a fifth detected once. Sequenced material: blood. The chain uses TRBV29-1 and TRBJ2-4; D possibly corresponds to TRBD1 (5 bases). The clonotype originates from a man between 65 and 80 years old in good health. CDR3 sequence reads: CSAATENIQYF. The CDR3 DNA reads as TGCAGCGCAGCGACAGAAAACATTCAGTACTTC.